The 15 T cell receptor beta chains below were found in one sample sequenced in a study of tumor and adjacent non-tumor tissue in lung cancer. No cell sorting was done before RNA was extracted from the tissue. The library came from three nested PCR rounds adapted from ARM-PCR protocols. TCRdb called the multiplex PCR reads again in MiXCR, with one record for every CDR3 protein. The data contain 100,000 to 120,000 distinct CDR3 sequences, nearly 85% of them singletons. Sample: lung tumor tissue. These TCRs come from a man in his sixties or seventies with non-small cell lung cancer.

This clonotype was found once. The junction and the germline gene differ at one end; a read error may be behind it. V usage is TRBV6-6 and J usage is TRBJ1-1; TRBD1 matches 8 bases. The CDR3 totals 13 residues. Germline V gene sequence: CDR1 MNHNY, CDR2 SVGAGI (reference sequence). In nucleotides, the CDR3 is TGTGCCGGCAAGAGACAGGGGAACACTGAAGCTTTCTTC. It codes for CAGKRQGNTEAFF.

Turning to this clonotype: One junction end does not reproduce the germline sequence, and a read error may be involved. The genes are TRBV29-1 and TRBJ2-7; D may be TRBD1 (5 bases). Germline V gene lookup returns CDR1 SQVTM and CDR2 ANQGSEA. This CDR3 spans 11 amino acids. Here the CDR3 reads CSVRTRPEQYF. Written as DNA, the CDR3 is TGCAGCGTCCGGACAAGGCCCGAGCAATACTTC.

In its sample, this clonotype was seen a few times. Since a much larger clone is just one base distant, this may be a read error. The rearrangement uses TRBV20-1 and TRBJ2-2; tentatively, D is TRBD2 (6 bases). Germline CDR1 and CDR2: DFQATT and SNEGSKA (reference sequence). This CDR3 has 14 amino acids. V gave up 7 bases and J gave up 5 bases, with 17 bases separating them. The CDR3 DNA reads TGCAGTGTTAAAATCGGGAGTGGAACCGGGGAGCTGTTTTTT. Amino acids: CSVKIGSGTGELFF.

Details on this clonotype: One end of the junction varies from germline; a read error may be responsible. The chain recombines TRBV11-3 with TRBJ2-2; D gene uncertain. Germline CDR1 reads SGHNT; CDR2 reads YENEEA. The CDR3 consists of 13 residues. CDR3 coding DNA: TGTGCCAGCAGCCTCCTGGTCACCGGTGAGCTGTTTTTT. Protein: CASSLLVTGELFF.

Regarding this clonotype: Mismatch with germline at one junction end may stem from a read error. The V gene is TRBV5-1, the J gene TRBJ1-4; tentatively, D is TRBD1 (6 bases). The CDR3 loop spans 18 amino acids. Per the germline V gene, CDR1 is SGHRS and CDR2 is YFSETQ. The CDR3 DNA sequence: TGCGCCAGCAGCTTGATTGGTCTCCGAGGGGGGATAGCGGAAAAACTGTTCTTT. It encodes CASSLIGLRGGIAEKLFF.

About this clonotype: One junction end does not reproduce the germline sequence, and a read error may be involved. CDR3 protein: CASSQVPKGSATWGMNTGAFF. CDR3 sequence (DNA): TGCGCCAGCAGCCAAGTTCCAAAGGGGTCCGCCACCTGGGGCATGAACACTGGAGCTTTCTTT. The rearrangement joins TRBV4-1 to TRBJ1-1; the D gene is possibly TRBD1 (5 bases). Germline-derived CDR1 and CDR2 are MGHRA and YSYEKL. This CDR3 region has 21 residues.

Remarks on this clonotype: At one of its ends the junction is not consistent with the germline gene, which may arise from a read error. The CDR3 protein is CASRLPGLYQETQYF. DNA for the CDR3: TGTGCCAGCAGACTACCGGGATTGTACCAAGAGACCCAGTATTTC. This chain links TRBV5-4 with TRBJ2-5; TRBD2 is a possible D gene (5 bases). Germline V gene lookup returns CDR1 SGHNT and CDR2 YYREEE (reference sequence). This CDR3 is 15 amino acids long. Full variable domain (remainder filled in from reference TRBV5-4 and TRBJ2-5): ETGVTQSPTHLIKTRGQQVTLRCSSQSGHNTVSWYQQALGQGPQFIFQYYREEENGRGNFPPRFSGLQFPNYSSELNVNALELDDSALYLCASRLPGLYQETQYFGPGTRLLVL.

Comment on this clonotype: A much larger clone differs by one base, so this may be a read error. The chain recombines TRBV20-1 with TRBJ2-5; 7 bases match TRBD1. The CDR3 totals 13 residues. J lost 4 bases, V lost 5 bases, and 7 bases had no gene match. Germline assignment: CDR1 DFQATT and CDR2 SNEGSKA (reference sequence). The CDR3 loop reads CSAGTAIGETQYF. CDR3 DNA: TGCAGTGCTGGGACAGCTATTGGAGAGACCCAGTACTTC.

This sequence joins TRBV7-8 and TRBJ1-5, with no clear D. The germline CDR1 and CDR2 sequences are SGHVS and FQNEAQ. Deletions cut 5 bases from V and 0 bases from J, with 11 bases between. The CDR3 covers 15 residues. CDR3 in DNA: TGTGCCAGCAGCGGGATAGCGAATAGCAATCAGCCCCAGCATTTT. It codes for CASSGIANSNQPQHF.

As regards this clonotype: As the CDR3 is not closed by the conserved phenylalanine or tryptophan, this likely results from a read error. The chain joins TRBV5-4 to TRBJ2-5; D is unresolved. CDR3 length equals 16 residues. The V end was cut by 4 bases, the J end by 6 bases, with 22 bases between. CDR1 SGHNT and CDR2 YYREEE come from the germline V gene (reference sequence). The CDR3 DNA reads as TGTGCCAGCAGCCTTCTCAAGTGGATAACGAGAAAGACCCAGTACCTC. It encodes CASSLLKWITRKTQYL.

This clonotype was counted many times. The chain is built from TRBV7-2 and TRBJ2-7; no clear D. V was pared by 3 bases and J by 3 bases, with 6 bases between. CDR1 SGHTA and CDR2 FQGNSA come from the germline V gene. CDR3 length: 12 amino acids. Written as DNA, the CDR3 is TGTGCCAGCAGCTTCGGCAGCTACGAGCAGTACTTC. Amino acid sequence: CASSFGSYEQYF. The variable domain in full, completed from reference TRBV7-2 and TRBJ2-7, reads GAGVSQSPSNKVTEKGKDVELRCDPISGHTALYWYRQSLGQGLEFLIYFQGNSAPDKSGLPSDRFSAERTGGSVSTLTIQRTQQEDSAVYLCASSFGSYEQYFGPGTRLTVT.

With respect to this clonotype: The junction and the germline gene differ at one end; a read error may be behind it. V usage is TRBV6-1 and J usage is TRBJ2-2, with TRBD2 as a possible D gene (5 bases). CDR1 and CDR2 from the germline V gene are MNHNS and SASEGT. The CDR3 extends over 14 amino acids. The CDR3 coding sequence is TGTGCCAGCAGTGGGGTCGGCAGTACCGGGGAGCCGTTTTTT. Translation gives CASSGVGSTGEPFF.

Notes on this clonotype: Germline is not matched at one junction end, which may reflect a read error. The CDR3 DNA follows: TGCAGTGCTAGGAGCCTTCCCGTGGATGGGACAGATACGCAGTACTTT. Its translation: CSARSLPVDGTDTQYF. The chain employs TRBV20-1 and TRBJ2-3, with 7 bases fitting TRBD1. CDR1 is DFQATT, CDR2 SNEGSKA, per germline (reference sequence). There are 16 residues in the CDR3.

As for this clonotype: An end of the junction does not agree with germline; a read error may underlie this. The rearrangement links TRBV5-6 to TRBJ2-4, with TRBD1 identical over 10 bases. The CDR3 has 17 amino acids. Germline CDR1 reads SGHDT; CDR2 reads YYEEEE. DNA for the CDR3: TGTGCTAGCAGTGCTACCGGGACAGGGGTCATTGGAAACATTCAGTACTTC. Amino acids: CASSATGTGVIGNIQYF.

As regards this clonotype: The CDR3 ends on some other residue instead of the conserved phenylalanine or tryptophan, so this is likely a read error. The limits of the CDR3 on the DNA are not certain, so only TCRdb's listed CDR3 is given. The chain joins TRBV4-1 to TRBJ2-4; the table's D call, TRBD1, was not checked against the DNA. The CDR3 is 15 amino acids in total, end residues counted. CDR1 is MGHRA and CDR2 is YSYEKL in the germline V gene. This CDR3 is CASSLVGQGPEPPYL.